The next 14 T cell receptor beta chains were all read from a single sample in a study of cytomegalovirus exposure and HLA in healthy donors. Vbeta (60) and Jbeta (13) primers were used in the PCR. Assay: immunoSEQ multiplex PCR; the TCRdb copy retains only in-frame clones and omits some. The data contain about 190,000 clones, about 70% of them seen just once; the ten biggest clones take up less than 2%. The sample taken for sequencing was PBMCs. The receptors originated from a woman in her twenties or thirties in good health and CMV-seronegative.

The chain has TRBV7-9 and TRBJ2-5; D possibly corresponds to TRBD1 (5 bases). This CDR3 is built from 15 residues. Germline assignment: CDR1 SEHNR and CDR2 FQNEAQ (reference sequence). V gave up 4 bases and J gave up 1 base, with 13 bases separating them. CDR3 DNA: TGTGCCAGCAGCTCATCGACAGAGCCCCAAGAGACCCAGTACTTC. This gives the protein CASSSSTEPQETQYF.

This chain joins TRBV6-6 and TRBJ2-7; 12 nucleotides line up with TRBD2. V gave up 2 bases and J gave up 4 bases; unmatched junction bases: 0. In germline, CDR1 is MNHNY, CDR2 SVGAGI (reference sequence). The CDR3 totals 14 residues. Here the CDR3 reads CASSYGTSGYEQYF. The CDR3 DNA sequence: TGTGCCAGCAGTTACGGGACTAGCGGGTACGAGCAGTACTTC.

This clone was seen a handful of times. The CDR3 DNA reads TGTGCCAGCAGGCCTCCAGACAGCCAGATCTATGGCTACACCTTC. Translating gives CASRPPDSQIYGYTF. The chain couples TRBV7-9 to TRBJ1-2; D is perhaps TRBD1 (5 bases). The V gene's germline CDR1 is SEHNR and CDR2 FQNEAQ (reference sequence). V gave up 6 bases and J gave up 4 bases, with 18 bases separating them. The CDR3 runs to 15 residues.

The chain employs TRBV9 and TRBJ2-2; TRBD1 agrees at 10 bases. Per the germline V gene, CDR1 is SGDLS and CDR2 is YYNGEE. This CDR3 has 15 residues. V lost 2 bases, J lost 6 bases, and 4 bases stayed unmatched. DNA of the CDR3: TGTGCCAGCAGCGTTAGGGGACAGGGGTCCGGGGAGCTGTTTTTT. It specifies CASSVRGQGSGELFF.

V usage is TRBV9 and J usage is TRBJ2-1, with 12 bases aligning to TRBD2. Losses at the gene ends were 1 base for V and 4 bases for J; bases not matched to a gene: 6. The CDR3 runs to 17 residues. Per the germline V gene, CDR1 is SGDLS and CDR2 is YYNGEE. CDR3 sequence: CASSVWATSGGYNEQFF. Written as DNA, the CDR3 is TGTGCCAGCAGCGTATGGGCGACTAGCGGGGGATACAATGAGCAGTTCTTC.

The chain joins TRBV7-9 to TRBJ2-7; a weak D match, TRBD1 (6 bases). Germline V lookup: CDR1 SEHNR, CDR2 FQNEAQ (reference sequence). Trimming pared 0 bases from V and 9 bases from J, leaving 15 bases between. The CDR3 sequence is 14 residues long. The CDR3 loop reads CASSLALNREVQYF. The CDR3, as DNA: TGTGCCAGCAGCTTAGCCCTCAACAGGGAAGTGCAGTACTTC. The whole variable domain, remainder taken from reference TRBV7-9 and TRBJ2-7, is DTGVSQNPRHKITKRGQNVTFRCDPISEHNRLYWYRQTLGQGPEFLTYFQNEAQLEKSRLLSDRFSAERPKGSFSTLEIQRTEQGDSAMYLCASSLALNREVQYFGPGTRLTVT.

This clone has just one count. The chain couples TRBV27 to TRBJ2-1; perhaps TRBD2 as D (6 bases). Trimming shortened V by 0 bases and J by 11 bases, and 11 bases separated the two germline ends. CDR3 length: 13 amino acids. Germline CDR1 reads MNHEY; CDR2 reads SMNVEV (reference sequence). This CDR3 is CASSLSGGSKQFF. The CDR3 bases are TGTGCCAGCAGTTTATCTGGAGGGTCGAAGCAGTTCTTC.

This clone was seen once. V and J are TRBV7-3 and TRBJ2-3, with 14 bases aligning to TRBD2. This CDR3 has 17 residues. Germline V gene lookup returns CDR1 SGHTA and CDR2 FQGTGA. J was trimmed by 2 bases and V by 4 bases; bases with no gene match: 5. CDR3 DNA: TGTGCCAGCAGCTCCGGACTAGCGGGAGGAATCACAGATACGCAGTATTTT. Protein product: CASSSGLAGGITDTQYF.

The chain couples TRBV28 to TRBJ1-1, with 7 bases identical to TRBD1. The V and J ends lost 4 bases and 3 bases, in that order; junction bases with no gene match: 8. Per the germline V gene, CDR1 is MDHEN and CDR2 is SYDVKM. This CDR3 is built from 15 residues. CDR3 DNA sequence: TGTGCCAGCAGTTCTTCCTACAGGGGTCACACTGAAGCTTTCTTT. Translated, it gives CASSSSYRGHTEAFF.

This chain links TRBV6-4 with TRBJ2-1; 8 bases map to TRBD1. The germline gives CDR1 MRHNA, CDR2 SNTAGT. V trimming: 6 bases; J trimming: 3 bases; junction bases outside the gene matches: 16. The CDR3 sequence is 18 residues long. CDR3 coding DNA: TGTGCCAGCAGAGTCCGGGACAGGCGGCAAATTTACTACAATGAGCAGTTCTTC. It translates to CASRVRDRRQIYYNEQFF.

This chain links TRBV7-3 with TRBJ1-1; 7 bases are a match to TRBD1. Germline CDR1 and CDR2: SGHTA and FQGTGA. CDR3 length: 12 residues. Trimming at V came to 4 bases and at J to 11 bases, leaving 7 bases not matched to a gene. The CDR3 sequence: CASSSRTGVAFF. CDR3 nucleotides: TGTGCCAGCAGCTCCCGAACAGGGGTCGCTTTCTTT.

This clone was detected only a few times. The chain is built from TRBV7-6 and TRBJ2-1; D might be TRBD2 (6 bases). This CDR3 contains 15 residues. Germline V gene data show CDR1 as SGHVS and CDR2 as FNYEAQ. V was trimmed by 1 base and J by 6 bases, leaving 13 bases between them. CDR3 loop: CASSLGAGLPNEQFF. For the CDR3, the DNA is TGTGCCAGCAGCTTAGGGGCGGGACTCCCCAATGAGCAGTTCTTC.

This clone was observed a single time. The V and J genes are TRBV27 and TRBJ2-5; possible D gene TRBD2, 6 bases. CDR3 length: 17 residues. Per germline, CDR1 MNHEY and CDR2 SMNVEV (reference sequence). Trimming cost V 3 bases and J 2 bases, with 19 bases left between them. In nucleotides, the CDR3 is TGTGCCAGCAGTTTCTCCTTTAGCGGACGGCAACAAGAGACCCAGTACTTC. This gives the protein CASSFSFSGRQQETQYF.

Turning to this clone: Different DNA sequences within this sample yield the same CDR3. J is TRBJ2-5 and V is TRBV15; 13 positions match TRBD2. The trim removed 3 bases at V and 4 bases at J, leaving 2 bases unmatched. The CDR3 runs 15 residues. Germline V lookup: CDR1 LNHNV, CDR2 YYDKDF (reference sequence). CDR3 nucleotides: TGTGCCACCAGCAGGGGGACTAGCGGGGTAGAGACCCAGTACTTC. Translated, it gives CATSRGTSGVETQYF.